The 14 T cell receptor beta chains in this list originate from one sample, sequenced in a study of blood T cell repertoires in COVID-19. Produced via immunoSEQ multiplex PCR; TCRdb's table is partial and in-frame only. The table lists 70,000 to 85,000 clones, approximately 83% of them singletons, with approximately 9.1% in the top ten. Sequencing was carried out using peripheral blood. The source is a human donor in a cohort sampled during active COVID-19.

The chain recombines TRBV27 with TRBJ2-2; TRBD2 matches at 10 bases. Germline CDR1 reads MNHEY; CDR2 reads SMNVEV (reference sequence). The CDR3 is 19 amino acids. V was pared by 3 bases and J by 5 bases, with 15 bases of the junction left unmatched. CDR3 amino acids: CASSFRVIASGRRTGELFF. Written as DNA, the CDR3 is TGTGCCAGCAGTTTCAGGGTCATTGCTAGCGGGAGACGGACCGGGGAGCTGTTTTTT.

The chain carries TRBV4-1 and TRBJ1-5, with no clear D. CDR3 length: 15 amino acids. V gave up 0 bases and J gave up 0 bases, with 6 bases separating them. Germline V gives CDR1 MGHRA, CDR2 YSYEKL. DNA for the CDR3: TGCGCCAGCAGCCAAGATCACAATAGCAATCAGCCCCAGCATTTT. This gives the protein CASSQDHNSNQPQHF.

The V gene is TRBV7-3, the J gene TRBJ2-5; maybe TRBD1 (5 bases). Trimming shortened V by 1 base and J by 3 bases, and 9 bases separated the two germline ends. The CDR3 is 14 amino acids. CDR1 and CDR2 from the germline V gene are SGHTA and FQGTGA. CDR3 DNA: TGTGCCAGCAGCTTAAGGGTAGGGGAAGAGACCCAGTACTTC. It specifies CASSLRVGEETQYF.

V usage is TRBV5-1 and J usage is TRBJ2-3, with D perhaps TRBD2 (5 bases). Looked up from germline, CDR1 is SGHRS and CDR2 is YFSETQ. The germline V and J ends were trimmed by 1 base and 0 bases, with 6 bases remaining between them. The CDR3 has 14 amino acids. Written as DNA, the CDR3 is TGCGCCAGCAGCTTGACGGGGAGCACAGATACGCAGTATTTT. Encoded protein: CASSLTGSTDTQYF.

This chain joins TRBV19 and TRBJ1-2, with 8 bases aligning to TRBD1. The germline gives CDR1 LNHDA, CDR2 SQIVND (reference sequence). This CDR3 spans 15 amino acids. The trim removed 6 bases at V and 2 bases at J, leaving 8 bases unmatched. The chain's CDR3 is CASSPSDRENYGYTF. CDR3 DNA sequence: TGTGCCAGTAGCCCTTCGGACAGGGAGAACTATGGCTACACCTTC.

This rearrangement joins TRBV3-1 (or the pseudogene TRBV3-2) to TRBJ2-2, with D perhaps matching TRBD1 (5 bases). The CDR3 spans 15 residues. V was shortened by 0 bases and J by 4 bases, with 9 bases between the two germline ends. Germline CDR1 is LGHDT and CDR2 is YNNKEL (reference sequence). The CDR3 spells CASSQDGAFTGELFF. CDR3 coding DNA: TGTGCCAGCAGCCAAGATGGGGCTTTCACCGGGGAGCTGTTTTTT.

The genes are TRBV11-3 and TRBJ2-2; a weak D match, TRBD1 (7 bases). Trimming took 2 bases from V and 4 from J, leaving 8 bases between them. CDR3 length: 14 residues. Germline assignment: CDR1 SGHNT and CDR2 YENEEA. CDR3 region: CASSLQGGTGELFF. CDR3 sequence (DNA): TGTGCCAGCAGCTTACAGGGGGGCACCGGGGAGCTGTTTTTT.

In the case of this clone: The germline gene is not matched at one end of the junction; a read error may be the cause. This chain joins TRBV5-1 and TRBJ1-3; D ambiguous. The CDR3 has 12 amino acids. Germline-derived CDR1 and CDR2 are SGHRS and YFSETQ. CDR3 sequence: CASSLDSRPPIF. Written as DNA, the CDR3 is TGCGCCAGCAGCTTGGACAGTCGGCCGCCCATTTTT.

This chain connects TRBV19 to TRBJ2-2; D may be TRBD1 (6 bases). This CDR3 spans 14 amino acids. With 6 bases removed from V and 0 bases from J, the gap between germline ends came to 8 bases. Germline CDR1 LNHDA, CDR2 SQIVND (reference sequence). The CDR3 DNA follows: TGTGCCAGTAGGGACAGCCCGAACACCGGGGAGCTGTTTTTT. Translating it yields CASRDSPNTGELFF.

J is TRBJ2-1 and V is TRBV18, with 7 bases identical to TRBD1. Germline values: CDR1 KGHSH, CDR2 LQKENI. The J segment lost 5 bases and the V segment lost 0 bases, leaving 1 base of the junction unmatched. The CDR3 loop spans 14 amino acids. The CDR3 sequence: CASSPPGTDNEQFF. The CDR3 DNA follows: TGTGCCAGCTCACCACCCGGGACAGACAATGAGCAGTTCTTC.

Here the CDR3 DNA reads TGTGCCAGCAGTTTTGAGGGCACAGATACGCAGTATTTT. The encoded protein is CASSFEGTDTQYF. The rearrangement links TRBV28 to TRBJ2-3, with unresolved D. This CDR3 is 13 amino acids long. Trimming shortened V by 3 bases and J by 1 base, and 5 bases separated the two germline ends. Germline CDR1 and CDR2: MDHEN and SYDVKM.

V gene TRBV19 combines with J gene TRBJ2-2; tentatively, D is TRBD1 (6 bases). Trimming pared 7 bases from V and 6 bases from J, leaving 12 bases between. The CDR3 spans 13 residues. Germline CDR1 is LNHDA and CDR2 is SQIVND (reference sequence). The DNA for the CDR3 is TGTGCCAGTAAATCCCCAGGGGCCGGGGAGCTGTTTTTT. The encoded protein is CASKSPGAGELFF.

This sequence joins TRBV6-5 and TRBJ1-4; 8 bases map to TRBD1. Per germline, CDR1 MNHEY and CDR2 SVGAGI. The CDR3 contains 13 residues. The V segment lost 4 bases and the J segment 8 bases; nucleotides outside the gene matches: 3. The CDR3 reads CASSSTGEEKLFF. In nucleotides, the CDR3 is TGTGCCAGCAGTTCGACAGGGGAGGAAAAACTGTTTTTT.

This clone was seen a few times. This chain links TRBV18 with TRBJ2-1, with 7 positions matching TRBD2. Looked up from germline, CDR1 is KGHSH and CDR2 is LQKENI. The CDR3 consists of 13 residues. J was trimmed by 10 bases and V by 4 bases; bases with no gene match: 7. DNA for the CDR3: TGTGCCAGCTCACTCCGGGAGGAGAGGGAGCAGTTCTTC. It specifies CASSLREEREQFF.